The source of this T cell receptor beta chain is a study of shared clonotypes between healthy human individuals. Study overall: The study enrolled two women and three men aged 18 to 49.

CD45RO-negative CD8 cells positively selected for CCR7 made up the naive population, which excluded terminally differentiated effector memory CD45RA+ cells. Measured with immunoSEQ multiplex PCR; TCRdb has only the in-frame clones, and not every one. Among 2 million or so clones listed, about 95% were seen once. Germline CDR1 and CDR2: LGHNA and YSLEER. Unmatched junction bases numbered 15, after V lost 1 base and J lost 2 bases. The CDR3 loop spans 19 amino acids. This receptor was taken from a man between 18 and 35 years old in good health. Material: naive CD8+ T cells sorted from blood. This rearrangement joins TRBV4-3 to TRBJ2-7, with 9 bases lining up with TRBD2. CDR3 protein: CASSQGWPVGREGAYEQYF. The CDR3 bases are TGCGCCAGCAGCCAAGGATGGCCGGTGGGGCGGGAGGGGGCCTACGAGCAGTACTTC.